These 28 T cell receptor beta chains were sequenced from one sample in a study of lymphopenia after photon versus proton radiotherapy. Here immunoSEQ multiplex PCR was the method, and the copy in TCRdb shows in-frame clones only, minus some. This table has around 24,000 clones, 80% to 85% appearing once. Sequenced here: peripheral blood, sampled from a patient treated with photon-based radiotherapy. The origin of the receptors is a woman aged 45-65 years with pancreatic cancer.

The rearrangement joins TRBV5-5 to TRBJ2-7; TRBD2 agrees at 9 bases. This CDR3 is built from 17 residues. Trimming took 4 bases from V and 7 from J; bases not matched to a gene: 18. Germline values: CDR1 SGHKS, CDR2 YYEKEE (reference sequence). The CDR3 reads CASSGGPSGGTKGEQYF. The CDR3 bases are TGTGCCAGCAGCGGCGGGCCCAGCGGGGGGACTAAAGGGGAGCAGTACTTC.

The genes are TRBV29-1 and TRBJ1-3, with D maybe TRBD1 (5 bases). The V gene lost 4 bases and the J gene lost 6 bases, with 10 bases spanning the gap. The CDR3 contains 12 residues. Looked up from germline, CDR1 is SQVTM and CDR2 is ANQGSEA. CDR3 sequence: CSVGGEVNTIYF. Here the CDR3 DNA reads TGCAGCGTTGGGGGGGAAGTAAACACCATATATTTT.

The chain employs TRBV14 and TRBJ2-6, with unresolved D. From germline, CDR1 is SGHDN and CDR2 FVKESK. The CDR3 runs 14 residues. V lost 4 bases to trimming and J lost 4 bases, with 8 bases between them. The CDR3 is CASSPQWGANVLTF. The DNA of the CDR3 is TGTGCCAGCAGCCCCCAGTGGGGGGCCAACGTCCTGACTTTC.

The chain's CDR3 is CASSLLADQETQYF. CDR3 coding DNA: TGCGCCAGCAGCTTGTTAGCGGACCAAGAGACCCAGTACTTC. The chain is built from TRBV5-1 and TRBJ2-5; D is possibly TRBD2 (6 bases). The V gene lost 1 base and the J gene lost 0 bases, with 7 bases spanning the gap. The CDR3 spans 14 residues. Germline V CDR1 and CDR2: SGHRS, YFSETQ.

J is TRBJ1-2 and V is TRBV19, with D maybe TRBD1 (6 bases). Trimming removed 3 bases at V and 1 base at J, with 12 bases between. This CDR3 is built from 15 residues. The germline gives CDR1 LNHDA, CDR2 SQIVND (reference sequence). The CDR3 coding sequence is TGTGCCAGTAGTATTGGGGGCCGGCTTAACTATGGCTACACCTTC. Residues: CASSIGGRLNYGYTF.

The J gene is TRBJ1-3, the V gene TRBV6-5, with 9 bases lining up with TRBD1. The CDR3 has 15 amino acids. Looked up from germline, CDR1 is MNHEY and CDR2 is SVGAGI. J gave up 0 bases and V 6 bases, and 3 bases lay outside the gene matches. The CDR3 DNA follows: TGTGCCAGCAGCCGGACAGGGGACTCTGGAAACACCATATATTTT. It translates to CASSRTGDSGNTIYF.

The V and J genes are TRBV6-6 and TRBJ2-5, with 11 nucleotides matching TRBD2. The J call may be in error: the DNA end matches TRBJ2-7 better. This CDR3 region has 15 residues. Germline CDR1 MNHNY, CDR2 SVGAGI (reference sequence). The CDR3 protein is CASSSRLAGRYEQYF. As DNA, the CDR3 is TGTGCCAGCAGTTCCCGACTAGCGGGGCGCTACGAGCAGTACTTC.

This clone was seen once. V is TRBV29-1 and J is TRBJ2-3, with TRBD2 identical over 7 bases. The ends lost 4 bases at V and 2 bases at J; junction bases unmatched: 12. This CDR3 region has 16 residues. Looked up from germline, CDR1 is SQVTM and CDR2 is ANQGSEA. The CDR3 nucleotides read TGCAGCGTTGGGGGGGAGCGGGGATCCCCCACAGATACGCAGTATTTT. This sequence encodes CSVGGERGSPTDTQYF.

This chain uses TRBV9 with TRBJ2-3; the D gene is possibly TRBD1 (5 bases). The V gene's germline CDR1 is SGDLS and CDR2 YYNGEE. This CDR3 is built from 14 residues. V lost 3 bases and J lost 5, with 13 bases in between. DNA of the CDR3: TGTGCCAGCAGCGACCCCAGGGTTTTAGATACGCAGTATTTT. Its translation: CASSDPRVLDTQYF.

The genes are TRBV7-9 and TRBJ1-2, with TRBD1 matching 10 bases. V lost 5 bases, J lost 3 bases, and 9 bases stayed unmatched. Germline CDR1 is SEHNR and CDR2 is FQNEAQ (reference sequence). This CDR3 region has 16 residues. CDR3 residues: CASSPSTGGADYGYTF. DNA of the CDR3: TGTGCCAGCAGCCCCTCGACAGGGGGCGCGGACTATGGCTACACCTTC.

The chain is built from TRBV7-9 and TRBJ2-1; the match to TRBD1 covers 9 bases. The V segment lost 5 bases and the J segment 5 bases; nucleotides outside the gene matches: 10. The CDR3 extends over 16 amino acids. The germline CDR1 and CDR2 sequences are SEHNR and FQNEAQ (reference sequence). Here the CDR3 reads CASSKETGGFDNEQFF. CDR3 DNA: TGTGCCAGCAGCAAAGAGACAGGGGGTTTCGACAATGAGCAGTTCTTC.

The CDR3 protein is CASSLFGQIQETQYF. The CDR3 bases are TGTGCCAGCAGCTTATTCGGACAGATCCAAGAGACCCAGTACTTC. The chain uses TRBV11-2 and TRBJ2-5, with TRBD1 as a possible D gene (6 bases). Germline loops: CDR1 SGHAT, CDR2 FQNNGV. This CDR3 region has 15 residues. V gave up 2 bases and J gave up 1 base, with 11 bases separating them.

About this clone: This specimen includes other DNA sequences encoding the same CDR3. The rearrangement joins TRBV6-1 to TRBJ1-1; perhaps TRBD1 as D (6 bases). Trimming pared 6 bases from V and 1 base from J, leaving 9 bases between. The V gene's germline CDR1 is MNHNS and CDR2 SASEGT. CDR3 length equals 13 residues. Here the CDR3 DNA reads TGTGCCAGCAGCCAGACAGGGAACACTGAAGCTTTCTTT. This codes for CASSQTGNTEAFF.

The chain couples TRBV7-3 to TRBJ1-5, with D unclear. The CDR3 contains 14 residues. V was pared by 4 bases and J by 3 bases, with 10 bases between. CDR1 is SGHTA and CDR2 is FQGTGA in the germline V gene. CDR3 amino acids: CASSSTETNQPQHF. The CDR3 nucleotides are TGTGCCAGCAGCTCTACAGAGACCAATCAGCCCCAGCATTTT.

V gene TRBV6-5 combines with J gene TRBJ2-5, with TRBD2 as a possible D gene (5 bases). Germline assignment: CDR1 MNHEY and CDR2 SVGAGI. Trimming removed 0 bases from V and 5 bases from J, with 13 bases in between. The CDR3 loop spans 15 amino acids. This CDR3 is CASSYSPGLRETQYF. In DNA form, the CDR3 reads TGTGCCAGCAGTTACTCACCGGGGTTGCGTGAGACCCAGTACTTC.

The gene calls are TRBV6-6 and TRBJ2-1; 7 bases line up with TRBD1. The length of the CDR3 is 16 residues. Per the germline V gene, CDR1 is MNHNY and CDR2 is SVGAGI (reference sequence). V trimming: 2 bases; J trimming: 2 bases; junction bases outside the gene matches: 6. In DNA, the CDR3 is TGTGCCAGCAGTTACAACAGGGGCGGCGCCTACAATGAGCAGTTCTTC. It specifies CASSYNRGGAYNEQFF.

This clone has more than one count but fewer than ten. This sequence joins TRBV6-6 and TRBJ2-2, with 16 positions matching TRBD2. Germline values: CDR1 MNHNY, CDR2 SVGAGI (reference sequence). The CDR3 covers 16 residues. Trimming cost V 6 bases and J 7 bases; bases outside gene matches: 5. Written as DNA, the CDR3 is TGTGCCAGCAGCTTCGGGACTAGCGGGAGGGTCGGGGAGCTGTTTTTT. It codes for CASSFGTSGRVGELFF.

This clone was recorded once. The chain combines TRBV19 with TRBJ2-2; the match to TRBD2 covers 11 bases. The CDR3 consists of 16 residues. The germline V gene encodes CDR1 LNHDA and CDR2 SQIVND (reference sequence). After removal of 5 bases from V and 2 bases from J, the junction contained 4 bases not matched to a gene. The CDR3 DNA reads TGTGCCAGTAGTTTCACTAGCGGGAGAAACACCGGGGAGCTGTTTTTT. It translates to CASSFTSGRNTGELFF. The full variable domain, with the rest looked up from reference TRBV19 and TRBJ2-2, is DGGITQSPKYLFRKEGQNVTLSCEQNLNHDAMYWYRQDPGQGLRLIYYSQIVNDFQKGDIAEGYSVSREKKESFPLTVTSAQKNPTAFYLCASSFTSGRNTGELFFGEGSRLTVL.

The rearrangement links TRBV18 to TRBJ2-1, with 8 bases that match TRBD2. The germline gives CDR1 KGHSH, CDR2 LQKENI. V trimming: 4 bases; J trimming: 7 bases; junction bases outside the gene matches: 12. This CDR3 contains 16 residues. The DNA for the CDR3 is TGTGCCAGCTCACTTCGGGCGGGAGGTCAAGGTAATGAGCAGTTCTTC. As protein: CASSLRAGGQGNEQFF.

J is TRBJ2-7 and V is TRBV5-1; 9 bases line up with TRBD1. The CDR3 loop spans 14 amino acids. After removal of 4 bases from V and 2 bases from J, the junction contained 4 bases not matched to a gene. Germline values: CDR1 SGHRS, CDR2 YFSETQ. The CDR3 DNA reads as TGCGCCAGCAGCCCGGGACAGGGACCCTACGAGCAGTACTTC. This translates into CASSPGQGPYEQYF. The full variable domain, its missing parts supplied by reference TRBV5-1 and TRBJ2-7, is KAGVTQTPRYLIKTRGQQVTLSCSPISGHRSVSWYQQTPGQGLQFLFEYFSETQRNKGNFPGRFSGRQFSNSRSEMNVSTLELGDSALYLCASSPGQGPYEQYFGPGTRLTVT.

The rearrangement uses TRBV30 and TRBJ2-7, with 7 nucleotides matching TRBD2. Trimming removed 3 bases from V and 2 bases from J; junction bases left unmatched: 7. This CDR3 contains 14 residues. Germline V gene sequence: CDR1 GTSNPN, CDR2 SVGIG (reference sequence). CDR3 DNA: TGTGCCTGGAGAACTAGCGCAACTACCTACGAGCAGTACTTC. It codes for CAWRTSATTYEQYF. The complete variable domain, with remaining parts taken from reference TRBV30 and TRBJ2-7, reads SQTIHQWPATLVQPVGSPLSLECTVEGTSNPNLYWYRQAAGRGLQLLFYSVGIGQISSEVPQNLSASRPQDRQFILSSKKLLLSDSGFYLCAWRTSATTYEQYFGPGTRLTVT.

The genes are TRBV19 and TRBJ2-6; TRBD1 matches at 9 bases. V lost 5 bases and J lost 2; bases outside the gene matches: 7. There are 17 residues in the CDR3. The V gene's germline CDR1 is LNHDA and CDR2 SQIVND (reference sequence). Here the CDR3 reads CASSSGQGLAGANVLTF. CDR3 DNA: TGTGCCAGTAGTTCGGGACAGGGTTTGGCTGGGGCCAACGTCCTGACTTTC. Combining the CDR3 with reference TRBV19 and TRBJ2-6 gives the whole variable domain DGGITQSPKYLFRKEGQNVTLSCEQNLNHDAMYWYRQDPGQGLRLIYYSQIVNDFQKGDIAEGYSVSREKKESFPLTVTSAQKNPTAFYLCASSSGQGLAGANVLTFGAGSRLTVL.

The chain uses TRBV29-1 and TRBJ2-7; 10 bases map to TRBD1. Looked up from germline, CDR1 is SQVTM and CDR2 is ANQGSEA. V lost 7 bases, J lost 6 bases, and 9 bases stayed unmatched. The CDR3 is 13 amino acids. CDR3 in DNA: TGCAGCGCCACCGGGACAGGGGTGGGCGAGCAGTACTTC. This encodes CSATGTGVGEQYF.

The sample holds one count of this clone. This chain joins TRBV5-4 and TRBJ2-3; D remains unclear. Germline loops: CDR1 SGHNT, CDR2 YYREEE (reference sequence). CDR3 length: 14 residues. V was clipped by 0 bases and J by 2 bases, with 7 bases between them. CDR3 in DNA: TGTGCCAGCAGCTTGGGGCAGAACACAGATACGCAGTATTTT. This codes for CASSLGQNTDTQYF.

This clone was recorded only once. This chain uses TRBV5-5 with TRBJ1-3; 8 bases are shared with TRBD1. J gave up 1 base and V 2 bases, and 8 bases lay outside the gene matches. Germline V gives CDR1 SGHKS, CDR2 YYEKEE (reference sequence). The CDR3 totals 17 residues. The CDR3 DNA is TGTGCCAGCAGCTTACCCGGGACAGGAAGATCTGGAAACACCATATATTTT. Protein product: CASSLPGTGRSGNTIYF.

This clone has only one observation. The chain has TRBV18 and TRBJ2-1, with TRBD2 identical over 9 bases. Germline trimming cut 3 bases from V and 5 bases from J; bases unmatched to any gene: 5. This CDR3 is 15 amino acids long. Germline V CDR1 and CDR2: KGHSH, LQKENI. CDR3 DNA sequence: TGTGCCAGCTCACCGAAGACTAGCGGCCACAATGAGCAGTTCTTC. Translated, it gives CASSPKTSGHNEQFF.

The chain uses TRBV6-5 and TRBJ1-1; TRBD1 matches at 7 bases. The V segment lost 4 bases and the J segment 4 bases; nucleotides outside the gene matches: 9. From germline, CDR1 is MNHEY and CDR2 SVGAGI. The CDR3 contains 15 residues. The CDR3 here is CASSFSHQGGTEAFF. DNA for the CDR3: TGTGCCAGCAGTTTCAGTCACCAGGGGGGCACTGAAGCTTTCTTT.

The chain has TRBV9 and TRBJ2-1; D ambiguous. V was pared by 0 bases and J by 8 bases, with 18 bases between. Germline-derived CDR1 and CDR2 are SGDLS and YYNGEE. The length of the CDR3 is 16 residues. The chain's CDR3 is CASSVGVGMVLDEQFF. In nucleotides, the CDR3 is TGTGCCAGCAGCGTAGGCGTGGGGATGGTTCTCGATGAGCAGTTCTTC.